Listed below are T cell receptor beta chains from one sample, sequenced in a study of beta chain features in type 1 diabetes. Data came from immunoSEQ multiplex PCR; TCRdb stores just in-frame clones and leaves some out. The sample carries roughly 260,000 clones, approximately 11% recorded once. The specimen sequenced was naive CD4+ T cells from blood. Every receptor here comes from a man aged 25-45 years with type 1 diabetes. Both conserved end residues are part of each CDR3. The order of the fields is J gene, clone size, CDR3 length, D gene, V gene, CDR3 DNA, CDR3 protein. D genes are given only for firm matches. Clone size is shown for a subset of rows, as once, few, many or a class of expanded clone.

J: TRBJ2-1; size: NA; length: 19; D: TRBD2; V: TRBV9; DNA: TGTGCCAGCAGCCCAGGACGGGGAGGGATAGGTGTGACCTACAATGAGCAGTTCTTC; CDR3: CASSPGRGGIGVTYNEQFF
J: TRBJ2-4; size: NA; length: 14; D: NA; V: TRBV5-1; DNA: TGCGCCAGCGCGTCAGGGGATACCAAAAACATTCAGTACTTC; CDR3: CASASGDTKNIQYF
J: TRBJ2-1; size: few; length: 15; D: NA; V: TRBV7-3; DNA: TGTGCCAGCAGCCTCCAGGTGAGCTCCTACAATGAGCAGTTCTTC; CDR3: CASSLQVSSYNEQFF
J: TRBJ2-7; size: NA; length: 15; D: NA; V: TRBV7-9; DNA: TGTGCCAGCAGCCCGACCGGAGGTCCGGGCTACGAGCAGTACTTC; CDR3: CASSPTGGPGYEQYF
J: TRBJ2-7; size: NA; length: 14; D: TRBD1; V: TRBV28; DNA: TGTGCCAGCAGTCAACCGGGACAGCACTACGAGCAGTACTTC; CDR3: CASSQPGQHYEQYF
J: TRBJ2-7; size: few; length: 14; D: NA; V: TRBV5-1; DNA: TGCGCCAGCAGCAGATTGACAGACCCCTACGAGCAGTACTTC; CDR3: CASSRLTDPYEQYF
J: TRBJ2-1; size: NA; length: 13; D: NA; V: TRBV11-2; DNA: TGTGCCAGCAGCCTCGGACTAATCAATGAGCAGTTCTTC; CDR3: CASSLGLINEQFF
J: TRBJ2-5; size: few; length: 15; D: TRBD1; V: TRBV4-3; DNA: TGCGCCAGCAGCCAAGGACAGGGTTACCAAGAGACCCAGTACTTC; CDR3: CASSQGQGYQETQYF
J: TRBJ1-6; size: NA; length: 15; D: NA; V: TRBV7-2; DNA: TGTGCCAGCAGCTTAGTTGCAGGGAATAGGTCACCCCTCCACTTT; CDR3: CASSLVAGNRSPLHF
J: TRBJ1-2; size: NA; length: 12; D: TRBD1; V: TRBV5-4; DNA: TGTGCCAGCACCCGGGACAGGAATGGCTACACCTTC; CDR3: CASTRDRNGYTF
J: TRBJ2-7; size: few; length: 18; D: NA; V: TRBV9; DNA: TGTGCCAGCAGCGTAGTTCTTGGAGGGAACCAAAGCTCCTACGAGCAGTACTTC; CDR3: CASSVVLGGNQSSYEQYF
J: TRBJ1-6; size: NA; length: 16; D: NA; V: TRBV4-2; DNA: TGTGCCAGCAGCCCCTTGGCCGGGGATCGGAATTCACCCCTCCACTTT; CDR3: CASSPLAGDRNSPLHF
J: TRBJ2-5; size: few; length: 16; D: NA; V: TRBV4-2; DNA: TGTGCCAGCAGCCAAGATACAGGGCGGTACCAAGAGACCCAGTACTTC; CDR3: CASSQDTGRYQETQYF
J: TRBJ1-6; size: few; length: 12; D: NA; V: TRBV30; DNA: TGTGCCTGGAGCGCCCCGGGGTCACCCCTCCACTTT; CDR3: CAWSAPGSPLHF
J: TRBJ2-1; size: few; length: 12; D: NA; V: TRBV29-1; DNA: TGCAGCGTTGGTTGGTCCGGGGATGAGCAGTTCTTC; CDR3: CSVGWSGDEQFF
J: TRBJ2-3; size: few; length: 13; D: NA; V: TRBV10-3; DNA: TGTGCCATCCTCCTCAGCGGCACAGATACGCAGTATTTT; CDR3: CAILLSGTDTQYF
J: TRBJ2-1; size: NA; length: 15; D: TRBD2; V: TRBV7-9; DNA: TGTGCCAGCAGCTCGCTAGCGGGGGCCCACGGTGAGCAGTTCTTC; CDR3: CASSSLAGAHGEQFF